Sequencing of this T cell receptor (beta chain) was carried out in a study of early T cells in non-severe SARS-CoV-2 infection (dated by TCRdb to the early 2020s). Context from the whole study: Bulk RNA from unsorted whole blood was used for TCR sequencing, so alpha and beta chains could not be paired.

The study was a case-control design nested within a healthcare worker cohort in London, UK, with weekly nasopharyngeal swab PCR tests and blood sampling. Healthcare workers were recruited between 23 and 31 March 2020, during the week of the UK lockdown, and were followed weekly for up to about 15 weeks. The method behind the library was 5' RACE. Sequencing took place on a NextSeq 500. To correct for sequencing error and PCR bias, the TCR library protocol tagged individual cDNA molecules with unique molecular identifiers. Both TCR alpha and beta chains were sequenced, and tight co-correlation was observed between alpha and beta sequence abundances in each sample. The published analysis was carried out like this. Decombinator V4 was used to annotate TCR sequences for V gene, J gene and CDR3. TCRs were defined as expanded if a significant change between any two time points was detected under a Poisson model with p below 0.0001. TCR abundances were normalised to the total number of TCRs sequenced per sample and were expressed as counts per million. MAIT TCRs were defined by TRAV1-2 paired with TRAJ12, TRAJ20 or TRAJ33, and iNKT TCRs by TRAV10 paired with TRAJ18. VDJdb, accessed 1 November 2021, was searched for CMV, EBV and SARS-CoV-2 annotated TCRs, excluding TCRs annotated for multiple antigens. The public reads were reprocessed in TCRdb via fastp at Q25 and MiXCR, keeping in-frame beta chains. When rows share a CDR3 protein, they turn into one entry using the most common DNA and genes. V and J calls and clone size were set by TCRdb, not the authors. The sample data list tens of thousands of distinct CDR3 sequences, and around 10% of these were observed just once. The top ten clonotypes cover 4% to 5.5% of the sample.

From the cysteine through the phenylalanine, the CDR3 covers 11 amino acids. The kept DNA is CDR3 alone, 33 bases in frame from the first base. CDR1 and CDR2, looked up from the germline V gene, are MNHEY and SVGAGI. A distance of 5 bases separates the germline ends of V and J, which lose 6 bases and 5 bases respectively. General conclusions and limits of the study: VDJdb matching was skewed toward anti-spike CD8 responses and likely underestimated virus-specific expansions by missing private and CD4 specificities.

At least ten counts were recorded for this clonotype. The antigen it binds to is not known. The input lacks base qualities; no much larger clone sits a single base away. The origin of this receptor is an adult who was a healthcare worker with PCR-confirmed SARS-CoV-2 infection or an uninfected control (not recorded which). The specimen was whole blood. Recombination connected TRBV6-5 to TRBJ1-5; no D gene is confidently identified. The CDR3 has the sequence CASSQHQPQHF. The nucleotide sequence reads TGTGCCAGCAGCCAACATCAGCCCCAGCATTTT.